A single sample is the source of the 17 T cell receptor beta chains below, sequenced in a study of OX40 agonist ivuxolimab in advanced cancers. Clones were read by immunoSEQ multiplex PCR, and TCRdb kept only the in-frame ones, dropping some. The sample includes 100,000 to 130,000 clones, 80% to 95% of them seen just once. This sample comprised CD4+ or CD8+ T cells sorted from blood, obtained in a trial of the OX40 agonist ivuxolimab. The receptor set was obtained from an adult with an advanced solid tumor such as melanoma, head and neck, liver or kidney cancer.

The CDR3 bases are TGTGCCATCAAAGACAGGCACGATAGCAATCAGCCCCAGCATTTT. It translates to CAIKDRHDSNQPQHF. This sequence joins TRBV10-3 and TRBJ1-5; D possibly corresponds to TRBD1 (6 bases). The CDR3 runs to 15 residues. V was clipped by 7 bases and J by 0 bases, with 13 bases between them. CDR1 is ENHRY, CDR2 SYGVKD, per germline.

The chain links TRBV7-2 to TRBJ1-3; D is unclear. Germline V gene lookup returns CDR1 SGHTA and CDR2 FQGNSA. Trimming took off 1 base at V and 0 bases at J, with 7 bases between the two ends. This CDR3 region has 15 residues. The chain's CDR3 is CASSLVGSSGNTIYF. CDR3 coding DNA: TGTGCCAGCAGCTTAGTTGGCAGCTCTGGAAACACCATATATTTT.

The chain recombines TRBV18 with TRBJ2-1; the D call may be TRBD1 or TRBD2 (5 bases each). CDR1 and CDR2 from the germline V gene are KGHSH and LQKENI. Between the trimmed V and J ends, which lost 4 bases and 7 bases, there was a span of 11 bases. The CDR3 extends over 13 amino acids. The CDR3 here is CASSLPWGNEQFF. The CDR3 coding sequence is TGTGCCAGCTCACTTCCCTGGGGGAATGAGCAGTTCTTC.

This sequence joins TRBV6-5 and TRBJ1-5, with TRBD1 identical over 7 bases. Trimming at V came to 6 bases and at J to 6 bases, leaving 8 bases not matched to a gene. The CDR3 loop spans 14 amino acids. The germline CDR1 and CDR2 sequences are MNHEY and SVGAGI. In DNA, the CDR3 is TGTGCCAGCAGGCCTTACAGGGACAGTCAGCCCCAGCATTTT. Protein product: CASRPYRDSQPQHF.

The sample holds one count of this clone. V usage is TRBV6-5 and J usage is TRBJ1-1; 12 nucleotides line up with TRBD1. J lost 5 bases, V lost 5 bases, and 3 bases had no gene match. The CDR3 is 14 residues long. Per the germline V gene, CDR1 is MNHEY and CDR2 is SVGAGI. The CDR3 nucleotides are TGTGCCAGCAGTAAGGGACAGGGGGCGACTGAAGCTTTCTTT. Its protein is CASSKGQGATEAFF.

The J gene is TRBJ2-1, the V gene TRBV29-1; D may be TRBD2 (5 bases). CDR1 and CDR2 (germline): SQVTM, ANQGSEA. CDR3 length equals 16 residues. V dropped 6 bases and J dropped 0 bases, with 18 bases sitting between them. CDR3 sequence: CSVPSLAPSSYNEQFF. CDR3 sequence (DNA): TGCAGCGTCCCAAGCCTAGCCCCGAGCTCCTACAATGAGCAGTTCTTC.

This chain uses TRBV19 with TRBJ2-5; D gene unclear. This CDR3 is built from 14 residues. CDR1 and CDR2 (germline): LNHDA, SQIVND (reference sequence). Between the trimmed V and J ends, which lost 3 bases and 5 bases, there was a span of 13 bases. CDR3 nucleotide sequence: TGTGCCAGTAGTATGAGACCTGACGGGGAGACCCAGTACTTC. The encoded protein is CASSMRPDGETQYF.

The chain recombines TRBV2 with TRBJ1-1; tentatively, D is TRBD1 (5 bases). The V end lost 7 bases, the J end lost 6 bases, and 12 bases lay between the germline ends. This CDR3 contains 12 residues. From germline, CDR1 is SNHLY and CDR2 FYNNEI. The CDR3 loop is CASIAEGPEAFF. In DNA, the CDR3 is TGTGCCAGCATCGCGGAGGGACCTGAAGCTTTCTTT.

This rearrangement joins TRBV5-4 to TRBJ2-7; 10 positions agree with TRBD2. The germline V gene has CDR1 SGHNT and CDR2 YYREEE (reference sequence). This CDR3 is built from 17 residues. V shed 2 bases and J 0 bases; nucleotides not matched to a gene: 8. This chain's CDR3 is CASSLDGTSAASYEQYF. In nucleotides, the CDR3 is TGTGCCAGCAGCTTAGATGGGACTAGCGCCGCCTCCTACGAGCAGTACTTC.

V is TRBV5-4 and J is TRBJ2-3, with D unresolved. With 0 bases removed from V and 0 bases from J, the gap between germline ends came to 14 bases. Per germline, CDR1 SGHNT and CDR2 YYREEE (reference sequence). The CDR3 has 17 amino acids. The CDR3 DNA follows: TGTGCCAGCAGCTTGGGCAGGCTAGGCGAAAGCACAGATACGCAGTATTTT. It translates to CASSLGRLGESTDTQYF.

This clone was observed a single time. The DNA for the CDR3 is TGTGCCAGCAGCGCCCTAGCGGGGGTGAACACAGATACGCAGTATTTT. Encoded protein: CASSALAGVNTDTQYF. The chain combines TRBV9 with TRBJ2-3, with 10 bases identical to TRBD2. The trim removed 3 bases at V and 2 bases at J, leaving 6 bases unmatched. Per the germline V gene, CDR1 is SGDLS and CDR2 is YYNGEE. The CDR3 is 16 amino acids.

The rearrangement uses TRBV6-1 and TRBJ1-5; the D gene is possibly TRBD1 (5 bases). This CDR3 has 15 residues. Germline V CDR1 and CDR2: MNHNS, SASEGT. The V gene lost 4 bases and the J gene lost 15 bases, with 25 bases spanning the gap. The DNA of the CDR3 is TGTGCCAGCAGTGGACGGACGCTGGGGAGGGGAGCGCGGCATTTT. Protein product: CASSGRTLGRGARHF.

The chain employs TRBV2 and TRBJ2-2; D ambiguous. The germline V gene has CDR1 SNHLY and CDR2 FYNNEI. Trimming removed 2 bases from V and 1 base from J, with 5 bases in between. CDR3 length: 14 residues. The CDR3 nucleotides read TGTGCCAGCAGTGAATCCAGGAACACCGGGGAGCTGTTTTTT. Translated, it gives CASSESRNTGELFF.

This chain links TRBV6-5 with TRBJ2-3, with 10 bases that match TRBD2. Germline loops: CDR1 MNHEY, CDR2 SVGAGI. CDR3 length equals 16 residues. V lost 4 bases to trimming and J lost 6 bases; unmatched junction nucleotides: 10. DNA of the CDR3: TGTGCCAGCAGTTTTCGAGCGGGAGGGACCCCGGATACGCAGTATTTT. Residues: CASSFRAGGTPDTQYF.

The chain recombines TRBV11-3 with TRBJ1-1, with D hard to call. V lost 0 bases to trimming and J lost 0 bases, with 8 bases between them. CDR1 SGHNT and CDR2 YENEEA come from the germline V gene. This CDR3 is built from 15 residues. CDR3 bases: TGTGCCAGCAGCTTAGATGGTGGTATGAACACTGAAGCTTTCTTT. This sequence encodes CASSLDGGMNTEAFF.

V and J are TRBV18 and TRBJ2-7; D is possibly TRBD1 (5 bases). V was pared by 5 bases and J by 6 bases, with 14 bases between. Germline V gene lookup returns CDR1 KGHSH and CDR2 LQKENI. The CDR3 totals 13 residues. DNA for the CDR3: TGTGCCAGCTCAATGGGGCAGGGTGGCGAGCAGTACTTC. Amino acids: CASSMGQGGEQYF.

This clone was recorded once. This chain links TRBV7-9 with TRBJ1-1; TRBD1 aligns across 9 bases. The CDR3 length is 12 residues. Germline V lookup: CDR1 SEHNR, CDR2 FQNEAQ (reference sequence). V lost 5 bases to trimming and J lost 10 bases; unmatched junction nucleotides: 5. CDR3 protein: CASSDQDRGAFF. The CDR3, as DNA: TGTGCCAGCAGCGACCAGGACAGGGGAGCTTTCTTT.